This TCR beta chain originates from a study of blood T cell repertoires in COVID-19. The study recruited people aged about 18 to 95 years across roughly 25 US areas. Participants reported their clinical history, and cohort assignment relied on those reports. Each exposed participant met a COVID-19 case in the 2 weeks preceding study entry. Per the authors' pipeline: Amplification from reference gene primers served as the basis for estimated nucleated cell counts. Assay used: immunoSEQ multiplex PCR; TCRdb lists only in-frame clones, some missing. Clone size and the V and J calls come from that table; the DNA yielded D and trimming. Found here are tens of thousands of clones, about 66% of them singletons; the top ten hold 51%. The CDR3 runs 11 residues. The V gene lost 2 bases and the J gene lost 8 bases, with 6 bases spanning the gap. Germline CDR1 is MDHEN and CDR2 is SYDVKM.

The sequenced sample consisted of PBMCs or T cells enriched from blood (not recorded which). The chain employs TRBV28 and TRBJ1-2, with a tentative D call TRBD1 (5 bases). The receptor was isolated from a woman between 55 and 75 years old who had been exposed to COVID-19. CDR3 region: CASSLRGGYTF. The CDR3 DNA sequence: TGTGCCAGCAGTTTAAGGGGAGGCTACACCTTC.